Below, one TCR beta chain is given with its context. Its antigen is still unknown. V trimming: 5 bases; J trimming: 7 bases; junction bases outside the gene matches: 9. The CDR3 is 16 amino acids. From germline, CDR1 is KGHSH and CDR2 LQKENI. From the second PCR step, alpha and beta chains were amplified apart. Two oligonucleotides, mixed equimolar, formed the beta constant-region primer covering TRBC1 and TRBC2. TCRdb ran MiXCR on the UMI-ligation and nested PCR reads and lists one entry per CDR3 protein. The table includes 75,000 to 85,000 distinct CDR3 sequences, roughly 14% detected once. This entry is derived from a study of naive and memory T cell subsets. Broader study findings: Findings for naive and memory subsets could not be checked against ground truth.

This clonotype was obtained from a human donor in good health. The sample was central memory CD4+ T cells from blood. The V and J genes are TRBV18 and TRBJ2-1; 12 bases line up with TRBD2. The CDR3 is CASSSGTSGRGNEQFF. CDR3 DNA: TGTGCCAGCTCATCGGGGACTAGCGGGCGGGGGAATGAGCAGTTCTTC.